The clone carrying this T cell receptor (beta chain) came up many times. It was RNA transcripts that yielded the amplified TCR beta CDR3 regions. Primed by the HTBI set, a first-round RT-PCR was run on the TCR CDR3. TCRdb processed the multiplex PCR reads anew with MiXCR; each CDR3 protein has one entry. The profile shows hundreds of thousands of distinct CDR3 sequences, approximately 15% of them singletons. This CDR3 spans 13 amino acids. Germline V gives CDR1 MDHEN, CDR2 SYDVKM. Trimming at V came to 5 bases and at J to 6 bases, leaving 7 bases not matched to a gene. The entry originates in a study of T cells in Graves' hyperthyroidism and ophthalmopathy. Duration under 3 months, a NOSPECS grade of at least 4, and a Clinical Activity Score of at least 3 characterized the ophthalmopathy patients.

This receptor was taken from a woman in her 50s with Graves' ophthalmopathy. The sample consisted of blood. V and J are TRBV28 and TRBJ2-7; 7 bases are shared with TRBD2. The CDR3 protein is CASSEGGRGEQYF. CDR3 nucleotides: TGTGCCAGCAGTGAAGGAGGGAGGGGCGAGCAGTACTTC.